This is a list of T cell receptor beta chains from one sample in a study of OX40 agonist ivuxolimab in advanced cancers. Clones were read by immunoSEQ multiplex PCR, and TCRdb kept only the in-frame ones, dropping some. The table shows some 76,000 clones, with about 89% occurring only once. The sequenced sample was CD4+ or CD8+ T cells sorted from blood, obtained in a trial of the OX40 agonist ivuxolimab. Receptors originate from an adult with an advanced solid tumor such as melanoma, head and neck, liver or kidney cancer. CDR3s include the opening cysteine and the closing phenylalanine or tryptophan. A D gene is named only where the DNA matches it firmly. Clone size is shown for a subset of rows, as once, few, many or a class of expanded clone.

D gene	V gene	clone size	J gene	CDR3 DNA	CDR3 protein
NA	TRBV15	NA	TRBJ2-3	TGTGCCACCAGCAGAGGTATTTACAGTGGGATCACAGATACGCAGTATTTT	CATSRGIYSGITDTQYF
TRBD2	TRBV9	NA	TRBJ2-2	TGTGCCAGCAGACCTAGCGGGGGGCGGTCCGGGGAGCTGTTTTTT	CASRPSGGRSGELFF
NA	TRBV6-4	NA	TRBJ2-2	TGTGCCAGCACCCCCTCACCTGGCACCGGGGAGCTGTTTTTT	CASTPSPGTGELFF
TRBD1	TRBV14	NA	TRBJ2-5	TGTGCCAGCAGCCAAGGCAGGGGGTCAGGGGAGACCCAGTACTTC	CASSQGRGSGETQYF
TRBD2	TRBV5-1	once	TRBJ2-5	TGCGCCAGCAGCTTGACTAGCGGGGGGCTCCAAGAGACCCAGTACTTC	CASSLTSGGLQETQYF
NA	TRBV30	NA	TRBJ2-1	TGTGCCTGGAGTTGGAGGCAGTCCTACAATGAGCAGTTCTTC	CAWSWRQSYNEQFF
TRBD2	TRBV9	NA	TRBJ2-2	TGTGCCAGCAGCCACCAGATGGCTAGCGGGAGTGGGGAGCTGTTTTTT	CASSHQMASGSGELFF
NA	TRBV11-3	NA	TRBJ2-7	TGTGCCAGCAGCACGAACAATTACGAGCAGTACTTC	CASSTNNYEQYF
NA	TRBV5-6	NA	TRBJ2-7	TGTGCCAGCAGCTTGACCAAGGGGTTCTCCTACGAGCAGTACTTC	CASSLTKGFSYEQYF
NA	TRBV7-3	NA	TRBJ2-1	TGTGCCAGCAGCTTAAGTTGGGGAAATGAGCAGTTCTTC	CASSLSWGNEQFF
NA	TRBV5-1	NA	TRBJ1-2	TGCGCCAGCAGCTTGGATGTCAGGGTGGGGGCGGCCTATGGCTACACCTTC	CASSLDVRVGAAYGYTF
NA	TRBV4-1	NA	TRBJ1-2	TGCGCCAGCAGCCAAGATAATATTAACTATGGCTACACCTTC	CASSQDNINYGYTF
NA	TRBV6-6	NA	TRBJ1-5	TGTGCCAGCAGTCGGGCGGGGACTAGCAATCAGCCCCAGCATTTT	CASSRAGTSNQPQHF